This T cell receptor (beta chain) was observed in a study of T cell responses to AZD1222 COVID-19 vaccine. Regarding the study as a whole: Unmutated variant regions are reportedly targeted by nearly half of spike-specific TCRs. Every sample of the repertoires postdated the peak T cell response. Two AZD1222 doses significantly raised spike-specific TCR breadth and depth over controls. Only six people who got AZD1222 tested seropositive at baseline.

CDR3 size: 12 residues. Trimming left V 3 bases short and J 2 bases short, with 3 bases between. Germline V gives CDR1 KGHSH, CDR2 LQKENI. Sequencing used immunoSEQ multiplex PCR; TCRdb keeps in-frame clones, though not all of them. This table holds 100,000 or so clones, more than 75% found once. Worth noting for this clone: Its antigen is as yet unknown. Other DNA sequences within the sample encode an identical CDR3.

V gene TRBV18 combines with J gene TRBJ2-3; D ambiguous. The source was peripheral blood, collected on day 0 of AZD1222 vaccination. The receptor comes from an adult in good health. The CDR3 region has the DNA TGTGCCAGCTCACCCTCCACAGATACGCAGTATTTT. Residues: CASSPSTDTQYF.